The 8 T cell receptor beta chains below were found in one sample sequenced in a study of Tregs in tolerant kidney transplant recipients. Produced via immunoSEQ multiplex PCR; TCRdb's table is partial and in-frame only. The sample shows 45,000 to 55,000 clones, and about 0.85% sits with its ten largest clones. The sequencing used CD4+ T cells from blood, collected before the transplant. The receptors come from a human donor who received a combined kidney and bone marrow transplant.

On this clone: With the read ending 3 residues before the CDR3 end, the germline J gene is used to fill in that end. The V and J genes are TRBV5-1 and TRBJ2-7; 7 bases line up with TRBD2. The germline V gene encodes CDR1 SGHRS and CDR2 YFSETQ. The CDR3 runs 15 residues. The V and J ends lost 4 bases and 2 bases, in that order; junction bases with no gene match: 9. The part of the CDR3 DNA that was read is TGCGCCAGCAGCAGCTCCGGGGGGTCGACCTACGAG. Its translation: CASSSSGGSTYE. From start to end, the CDR3 is CASSSSGGSTYEQYF.

Turning to this clone: The CDR3 is cut off 3 residues early in the read; its end comes from the germline J gene. The chain uses TRBV20-1 and TRBJ1-5; tentatively, D is TRBD1 (6 bases). CDR3 length: 16 amino acids. V was pared by 1 base and J by 2 bases, with 15 bases between. Germline V gene lookup returns CDR1 DFQATT and CDR2 SNEGSKA (reference sequence). The CDR3 bases that were read are TGCAGTGCTAGAGGGGCACCAGGGGATCGCAATCAGCCC. Its translation is CSARGAPGDRNQP. The complete CDR3 sequence is CSARGAPGDRNQPQHF.

Concerning this clone: Read coverage stops 3 residues before the CDR3 terminus; the germline J gene supplies the remainder. The genes are TRBV6-2 or TRBV6-3 and TRBJ1-1; TRBD1 agrees at 9 bases. CDR1 is MNHEY and CDR2 is SVGEGT in the germline V gene. This CDR3 contains 12 residues. The chain's CDR3 is CASSTGGGVAFF. The sequenced CDR3 bases are TGTGCCAGCAGTACAGGGGGCGGTGTA.

To note about this clone: The read falls 3 residues short of the CDR3 end, and the missing part is taken from the germline J gene. This rearrangement joins TRBV7-2 to TRBJ2-7, with 7 bases identical to TRBD2. Germline assignment: CDR1 SGHTA and CDR2 FQGNSA. The V gene end was trimmed by 1 base and the J gene end by 2 bases; junction bases not matched to a gene: 2. CDR3 length equals 14 residues. CDR3 loop: CASSLGGGTYEQYF. Partial CDR3 DNA: TGTGCCAGCAGCTTAGGCGGGGGAACCTACGAG.

Turning to this clone: Read sequence stops 3 residues before the CDR3 end, and the germline J gene provides the missing end. The chain employs TRBV11-2 and TRBJ2-7, with 8 bases lining up with TRBD1. Losses at the gene ends were 5 bases for V and 0 bases for J; bases not matched to a gene: 6. CDR1 and CDR2 (germline): SGHAT, FQNNGV. The length of the CDR3 is 15 residues. CDR3 sequence reads: CASSQGQGPSYEQYF. The sequenced part of the CDR3 DNA is TGTGCCAGCAGCCAAGGACAGGGCCCCTCCTACGAG. The full variable domain, rest sourced from reference TRBV11-2 and TRBJ2-7, is EAGVAQSPRYKIIEKRQSVAFWCNPISGHATLYWYQQILGQGPKLLIQFQNNGVVDDSQLPKDRFSAERLKGVDSTLKIQPAKLEDSAVYLCASSQGQGPSYEQYFGPGTRLTVT.

With regard to this clone: The read halts 3 residues ahead of the CDR3 end, with the missing end drawn from the germline J gene. This rearrangement joins TRBV18 to TRBJ2-7; 8 positions match TRBD2. This CDR3 contains 13 residues. CDR1 is KGHSH and CDR2 is LQKENI in the germline V gene. With 6 bases clipped from V and 6 bases from J, the junction kept 7 bases outside the gene matches. CDR3 DNA (partial): TGTGCCAGCTCTCTATCGGGGGGGGGCGAG. Protein product: CASSLSGGGE. The CDR3 as a whole reads CASSLSGGGEQYF.

As for this clone: The CDR3 is cut off 3 residues early in the read; its end comes from the germline J gene. The rearrangement joins TRBV5-1 to TRBJ2-1, with D perhaps matching TRBD2 (6 bases). Trimming removed 0 bases at V and 6 bases at J, with 19 bases between. The CDR3 is made up of 17 amino acids. Germline V gene sequence: CDR1 SGHRS, CDR2 YFSETQ. CDR3 in amino acids: CASSLGPRAGSRNEQFF. Incomplete CDR3 DNA: TGCGCCAGCAGCTTGGGACCCAGGGCGGGGTCTCGCAATGAG.

The CDR3 region is CASRLAGVETQYF. The part of the CDR3 DNA that was read is TGTGCCAGTAGACTAGCGGGAGTTGAGACC. This chain links TRBV19 with TRBJ2-5; 11 bases fit TRBD2. The CDR3 end is not reached by the read, which stops 3 residues before it; the germline J gene fills it in. Unmatched junction bases numbered 2, after V lost 6 bases and J lost 5 bases. Germline V gives CDR1 LNHDA, CDR2 SQIVND (reference sequence). The CDR3 is 13 amino acids.